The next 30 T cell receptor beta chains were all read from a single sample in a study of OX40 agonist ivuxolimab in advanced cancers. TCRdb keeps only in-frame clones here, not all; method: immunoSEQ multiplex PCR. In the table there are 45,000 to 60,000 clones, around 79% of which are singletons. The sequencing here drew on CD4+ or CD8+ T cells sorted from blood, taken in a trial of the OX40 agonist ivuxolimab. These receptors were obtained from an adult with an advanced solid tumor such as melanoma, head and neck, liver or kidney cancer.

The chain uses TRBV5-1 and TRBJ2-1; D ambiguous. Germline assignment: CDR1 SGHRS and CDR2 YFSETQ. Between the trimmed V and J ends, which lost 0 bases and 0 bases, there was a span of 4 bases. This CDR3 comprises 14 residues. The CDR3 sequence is CASSLGSSYNEQFF. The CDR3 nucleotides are TGCGCCAGCAGCTTGGGGAGCTCCTACAATGAGCAGTTCTTC.

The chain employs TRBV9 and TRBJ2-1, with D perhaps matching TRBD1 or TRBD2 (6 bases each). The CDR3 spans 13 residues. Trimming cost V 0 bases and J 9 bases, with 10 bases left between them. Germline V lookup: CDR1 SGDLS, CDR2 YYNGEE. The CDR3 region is CASSVVWGAEQFF. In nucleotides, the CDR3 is TGTGCCAGCAGCGTAGTATGGGGGGCTGAGCAGTTCTTC.

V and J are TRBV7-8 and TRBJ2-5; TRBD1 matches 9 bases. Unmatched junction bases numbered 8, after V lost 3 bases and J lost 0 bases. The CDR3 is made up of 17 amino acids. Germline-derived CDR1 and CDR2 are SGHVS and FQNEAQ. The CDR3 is CASSLQWTGDNQETQYF. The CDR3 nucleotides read TGTGCCAGCAGCTTGCAATGGACAGGGGACAACCAAGAGACCCAGTACTTC. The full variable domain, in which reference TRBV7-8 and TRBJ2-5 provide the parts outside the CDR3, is GAGVSQSPRYKVAKRGQDVALRCDPISGHVSLFWYQQALGQGPEFLTYFQNEAQLDKSGLPSDRFFAERPEGSVSTLKIQRTQQEDSAVYLCASSLQWTGDNQETQYFGPGTRLLVL.

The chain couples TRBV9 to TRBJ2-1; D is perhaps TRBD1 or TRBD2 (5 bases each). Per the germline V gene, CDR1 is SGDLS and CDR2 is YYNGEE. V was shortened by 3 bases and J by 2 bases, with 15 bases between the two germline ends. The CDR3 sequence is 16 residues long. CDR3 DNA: TGTGCCAGCAGCGGAGGGGTCTGGGGGACCTACAATGAGCAGTTCTTC. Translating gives CASSGGVWGTYNEQFF. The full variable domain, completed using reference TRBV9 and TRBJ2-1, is DSGVTQTPKHLITATGQRVTLRCSPRSGDLSVYWYQQSLDQGLQFLIQYYNGEERAKGNILERFSAQQFPDLHSELNLSSLELGDSALYFCASSGGVWGTYNEQFFGPGTRLTVL.

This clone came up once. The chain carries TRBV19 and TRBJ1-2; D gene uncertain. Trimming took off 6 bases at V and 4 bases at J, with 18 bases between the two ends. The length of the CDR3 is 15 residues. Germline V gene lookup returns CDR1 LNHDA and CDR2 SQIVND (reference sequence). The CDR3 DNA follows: TGTGCCAGTAGAGAGATGGGAGACGGTTTCTATGGCTACACCTTC. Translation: CASREMGDGFYGYTF.

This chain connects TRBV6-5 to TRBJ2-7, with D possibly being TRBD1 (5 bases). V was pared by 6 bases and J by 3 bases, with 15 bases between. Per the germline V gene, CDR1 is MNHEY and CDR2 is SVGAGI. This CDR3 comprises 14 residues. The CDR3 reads CASRSREMDYEQYF. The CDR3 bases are TGTGCCAGCAGGAGCAGGGAAATGGACTACGAGCAGTACTTC.

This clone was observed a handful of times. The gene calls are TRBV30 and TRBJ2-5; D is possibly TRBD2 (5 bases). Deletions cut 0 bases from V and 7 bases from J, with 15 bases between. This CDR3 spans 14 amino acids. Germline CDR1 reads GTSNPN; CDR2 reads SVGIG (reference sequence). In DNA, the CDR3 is TGTGCCTGGAGTGTAACCGCGGGCGGTCGGACCCAGTACTTC. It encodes CAWSVTAGGRTQYF.

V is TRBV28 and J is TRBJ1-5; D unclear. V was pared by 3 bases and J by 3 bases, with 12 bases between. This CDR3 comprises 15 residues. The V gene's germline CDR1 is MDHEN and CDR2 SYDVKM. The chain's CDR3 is CASSFFPENNQPQHF. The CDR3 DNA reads TGTGCCAGCAGTTTTTTTCCTGAAAACAATCAGCCCCAGCATTTT.

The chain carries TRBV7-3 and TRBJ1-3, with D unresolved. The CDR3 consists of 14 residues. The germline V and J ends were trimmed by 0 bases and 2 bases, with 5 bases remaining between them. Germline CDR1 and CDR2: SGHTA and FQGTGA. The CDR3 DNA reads TGTGCCAGCAGCTTAACAGGGACTGGAAACACCATATATTTT. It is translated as CASSLTGTGNTIYF.

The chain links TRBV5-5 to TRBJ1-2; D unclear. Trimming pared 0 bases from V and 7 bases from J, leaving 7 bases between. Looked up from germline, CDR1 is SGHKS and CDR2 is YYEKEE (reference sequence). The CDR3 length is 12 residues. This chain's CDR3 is CASSLVGGGYTF. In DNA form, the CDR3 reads TGTGCCAGCAGCTTGGTGGGCGGTGGCTACACCTTC.

CDR3 in amino acids: CASSGRRTNSPLHF. CDR3 nucleotides: TGCGCCAGCAGTGGCAGACGGACTAATTCACCCCTCCACTTT. The chain combines TRBV10-2 with TRBJ1-6; D remains ambiguous. Germline lookup yields CDR1 WSHSY and CDR2 SAAADI. Trimming took off 4 bases at V and 6 bases at J, with 10 bases between the two ends. CDR3 length: 14 amino acids.

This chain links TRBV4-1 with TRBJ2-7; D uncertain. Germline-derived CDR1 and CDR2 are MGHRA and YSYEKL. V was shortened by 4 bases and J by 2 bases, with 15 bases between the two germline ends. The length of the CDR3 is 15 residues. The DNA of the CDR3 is TGCGCCAGCAGCCCGATTAGGACCCTAACCTACGAGCAGTACTTC. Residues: CASSPIRTLTYEQYF.

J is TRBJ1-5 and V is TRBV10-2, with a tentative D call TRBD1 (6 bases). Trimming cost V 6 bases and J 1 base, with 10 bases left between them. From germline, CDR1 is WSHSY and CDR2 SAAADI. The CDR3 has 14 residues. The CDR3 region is CASRATGSNQPQHF. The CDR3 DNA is TGCGCCAGCAGAGCAACAGGGAGCAATCAGCCCCAGCATTTT.

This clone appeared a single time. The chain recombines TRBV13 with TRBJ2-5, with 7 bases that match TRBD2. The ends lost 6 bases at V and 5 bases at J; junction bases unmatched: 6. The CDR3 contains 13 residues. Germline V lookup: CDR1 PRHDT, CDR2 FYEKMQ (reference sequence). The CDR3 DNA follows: TGTGCCAGCAGTCCCCAGGGAGGGGAGACCCAGTACTTC. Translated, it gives CASSPQGGETQYF.

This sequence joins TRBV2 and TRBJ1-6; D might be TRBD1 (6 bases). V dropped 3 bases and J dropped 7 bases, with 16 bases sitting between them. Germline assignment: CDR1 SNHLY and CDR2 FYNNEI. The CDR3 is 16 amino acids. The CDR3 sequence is CASSEGARGGNSPLHF. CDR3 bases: TGTGCCAGCAGTGAGGGTGCCAGGGGAGGGAATTCACCCCTCCACTTT. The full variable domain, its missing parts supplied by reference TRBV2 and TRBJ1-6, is EPEVTQTPSHQVTQMGQEVILRCVPISNHLYFYWYRQILGQKVEFLVSFYNNEISEKSEIFDDQFSVERPDGSNFTLKIRSTKLEDSAMYFCASSEGARGGNSPLHFGNGTRLTVT.

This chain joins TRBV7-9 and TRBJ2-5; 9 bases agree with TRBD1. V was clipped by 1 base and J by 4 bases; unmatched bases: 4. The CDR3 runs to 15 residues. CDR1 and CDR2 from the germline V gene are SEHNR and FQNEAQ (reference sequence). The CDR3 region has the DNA TGTGCCAGCAGCTTAGTTACAGGGGGCCGAGAGACCCAGTACTTC. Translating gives CASSLVTGGRETQYF.

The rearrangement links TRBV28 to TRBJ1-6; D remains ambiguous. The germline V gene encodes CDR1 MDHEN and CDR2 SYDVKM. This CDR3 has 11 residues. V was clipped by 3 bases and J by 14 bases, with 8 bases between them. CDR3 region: CASSLDWALHF. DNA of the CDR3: TGTGCCAGCAGTTTGGACTGGGCCCTCCACTTT.

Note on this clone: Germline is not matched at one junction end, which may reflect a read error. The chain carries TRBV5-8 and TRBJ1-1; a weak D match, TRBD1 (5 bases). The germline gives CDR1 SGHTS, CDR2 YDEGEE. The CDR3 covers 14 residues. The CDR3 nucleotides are TGTGCCAGCACCTTGTCAGGGATCCGCACTGAAGCTTTCTTT. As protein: CASTLSGIRTEAFF.

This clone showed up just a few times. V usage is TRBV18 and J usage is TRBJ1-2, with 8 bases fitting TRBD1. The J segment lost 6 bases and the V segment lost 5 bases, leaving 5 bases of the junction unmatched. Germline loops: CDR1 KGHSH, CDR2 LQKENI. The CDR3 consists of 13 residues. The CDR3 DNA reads TGTGCCAGCTCAGAACAGGGGGGTGATGGCTACACCTTC. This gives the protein CASSEQGGDGYTF.

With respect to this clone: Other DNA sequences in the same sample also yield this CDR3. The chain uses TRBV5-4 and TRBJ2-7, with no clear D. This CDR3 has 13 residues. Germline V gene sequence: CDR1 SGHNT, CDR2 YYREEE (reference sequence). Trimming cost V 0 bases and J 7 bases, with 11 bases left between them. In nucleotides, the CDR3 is TGTGCCAGCAGCTTGGATCGATTAGATGAGCAGTACTTC. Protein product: CASSLDRLDEQYF.

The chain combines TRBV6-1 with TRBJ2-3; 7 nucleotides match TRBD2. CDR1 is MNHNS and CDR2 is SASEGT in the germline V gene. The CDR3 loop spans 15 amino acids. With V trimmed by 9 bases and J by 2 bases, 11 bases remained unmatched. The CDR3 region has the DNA TGTGCCAGTAGCCGGGACTATCTATTCACAGATACGCAGTATTTT. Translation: CASSRDYLFTDTQYF.

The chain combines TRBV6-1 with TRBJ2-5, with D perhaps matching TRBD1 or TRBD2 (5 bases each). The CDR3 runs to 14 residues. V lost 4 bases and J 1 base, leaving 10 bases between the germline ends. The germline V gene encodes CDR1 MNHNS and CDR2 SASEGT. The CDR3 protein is CASSVGGGQETQYF. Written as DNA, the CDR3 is TGTGCCAGCAGTGTTGGGGGTGGCCAAGAGACCCAGTACTTC.

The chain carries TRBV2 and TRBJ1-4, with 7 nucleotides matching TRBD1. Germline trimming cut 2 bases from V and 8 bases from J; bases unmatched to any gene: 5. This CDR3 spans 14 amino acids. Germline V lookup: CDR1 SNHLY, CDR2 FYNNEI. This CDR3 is CASSERQGKEKLFF. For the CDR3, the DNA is TGTGCCAGCAGTGAAAGACAGGGAAAAGAAAAACTGTTTTTT.

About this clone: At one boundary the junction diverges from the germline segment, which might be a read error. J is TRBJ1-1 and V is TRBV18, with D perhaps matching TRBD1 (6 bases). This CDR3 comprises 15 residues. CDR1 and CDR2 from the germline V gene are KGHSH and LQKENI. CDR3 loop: CASSPRYDRIGEAFF. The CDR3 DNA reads TGTGCCAGCTCTCCACGGTACGACAGGATTGGTGAAGCTTTCTTT.

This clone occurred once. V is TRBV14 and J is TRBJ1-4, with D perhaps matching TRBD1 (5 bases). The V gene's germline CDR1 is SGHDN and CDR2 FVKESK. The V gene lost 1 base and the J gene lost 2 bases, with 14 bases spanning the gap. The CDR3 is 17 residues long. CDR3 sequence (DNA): TGTGCCAGCAGCCAAGTATCGGGGGTCCGCACTAATGAAAAACTGTTTTTT. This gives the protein CASSQVSGVRTNEKLFF. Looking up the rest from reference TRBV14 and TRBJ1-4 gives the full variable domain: EAGVTQFPSHSVIEKGQTVTLRCDPISGHDNLYWYRRVMGKEIKFLLHFVKESKQDESGMPNNRFLAERTGGTYSTLKVQPAELEDSGVYFCASSQVSGVRTNEKLFFGSGTQLSVL.

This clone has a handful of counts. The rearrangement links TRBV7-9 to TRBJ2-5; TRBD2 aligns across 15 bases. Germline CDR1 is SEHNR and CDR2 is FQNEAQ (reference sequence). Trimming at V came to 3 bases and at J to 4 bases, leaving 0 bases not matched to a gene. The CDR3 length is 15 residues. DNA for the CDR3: TGTGCCAGCAGCTTGGGACTAGCGGGAGGAGAGACCCAGTACTTC. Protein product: CASSLGLAGGETQYF. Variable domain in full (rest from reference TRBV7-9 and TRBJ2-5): DTGVSQNPRHKITKRGQNVTFRCDPISEHNRLYWYRQTLGQGPEFLTYFQNEAQLEKSRLLSDRFSAERPKGSFSTLEIQRTEQGDSAMYLCASSLGLAGGETQYFGPGTRLLVL.

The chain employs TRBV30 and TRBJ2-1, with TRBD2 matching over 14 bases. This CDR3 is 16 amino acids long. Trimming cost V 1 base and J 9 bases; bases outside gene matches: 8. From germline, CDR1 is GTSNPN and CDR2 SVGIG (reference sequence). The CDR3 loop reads CAWSALTSGRAGEQFF. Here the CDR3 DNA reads TGTGCCTGGAGTGCTCTGACTAGCGGGAGGGCCGGTGAGCAGTTCTTC. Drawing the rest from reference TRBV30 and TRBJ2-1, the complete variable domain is SQTIHQWPATLVQPVGSPLSLECTVEGTSNPNLYWYRQAAGRGLQLLFYSVGIGQISSEVPQNLSASRPQDRQFILSSKKLLLSDSGFYLCAWSALTSGRAGEQFFGPGTRLTVL.

In nucleotides, the CDR3 is TGCGCCAGCAGAAACGACAGGAACTCCTACGAGCAGTACTTC. This codes for CASRNDRNSYEQYF. The chain employs TRBV5-1 and TRBJ2-7, with a weak D call TRBD1 (6 bases). The germline V gene has CDR1 SGHRS and CDR2 YFSETQ. This CDR3 is built from 14 residues. Trimming removed 5 bases from V and 0 bases from J, with 12 bases in between. Based on the CDR3 plus reference TRBV5-1 and TRBJ2-7, the full variable domain is KAGVTQTPRYLIKTRGQQVTLSCSPISGHRSVSWYQQTPGQGLQFLFEYFSETQRNKGNFPGRFSGRQFSNSRSEMNVSTLELGDSALYLCASRNDRNSYEQYFGPGTRLTVT.

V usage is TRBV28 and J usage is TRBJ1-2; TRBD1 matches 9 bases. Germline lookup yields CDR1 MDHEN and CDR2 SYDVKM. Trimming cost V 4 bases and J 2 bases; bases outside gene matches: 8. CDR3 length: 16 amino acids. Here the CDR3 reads CASSSGQGHSNYGYTF. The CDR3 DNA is TGTGCCAGCAGTTCCGGACAGGGGCACTCAAACTATGGCTACACCTTC.

CDR3 loop: CASSSGTGRGELFF. The CDR3 DNA reads TGTGCCAGCAGCTCGGGGACAGGCAGGGGGGAGCTGTTTTTT. The chain has TRBV7-3 and TRBJ2-2; 8 nucleotides line up with TRBD1. Trimming took 4 bases from V and 8 from J; bases not matched to a gene: 6. The CDR3 consists of 14 residues. Germline V CDR1 and CDR2: SGHTA, FQGTGA.